The clone carrying this T cell receptor beta chain was picked up a small number of times. This sample is part of a study of blood T cell repertoires in COVID-19. V dropped 1 base and J dropped 1 base, with 10 bases sitting between them. Germline CDR1 GTSNPN, CDR2 SVGIG (reference sequence). The length of the CDR3 is 15 residues. Source study methods: Estimated nucleated cell counts came from reference gene primer amplification. The repertoire was sequenced with immunoSEQ multiplex PCR; TCRdb's copy has only in-frame clones and lacks some. V and J calls and clone size are copied from that table; D and trimming were computed from the DNA. The sample contains over 300,000 clones, around four fifths of which appear only once.

The source is a woman between 50 and 59 years old with acute or convalescent COVID-19. The sequencing input was peripheral blood. The chain uses TRBV30 and TRBJ2-2, with D perhaps matching TRBD1 (5 bases). CDR3 in DNA: TGTGCCTGGAGTGGGGGCAGGATGAACACCGGGGAGCTGTTTTTT. Its translation is CAWSGGRMNTGELFF.